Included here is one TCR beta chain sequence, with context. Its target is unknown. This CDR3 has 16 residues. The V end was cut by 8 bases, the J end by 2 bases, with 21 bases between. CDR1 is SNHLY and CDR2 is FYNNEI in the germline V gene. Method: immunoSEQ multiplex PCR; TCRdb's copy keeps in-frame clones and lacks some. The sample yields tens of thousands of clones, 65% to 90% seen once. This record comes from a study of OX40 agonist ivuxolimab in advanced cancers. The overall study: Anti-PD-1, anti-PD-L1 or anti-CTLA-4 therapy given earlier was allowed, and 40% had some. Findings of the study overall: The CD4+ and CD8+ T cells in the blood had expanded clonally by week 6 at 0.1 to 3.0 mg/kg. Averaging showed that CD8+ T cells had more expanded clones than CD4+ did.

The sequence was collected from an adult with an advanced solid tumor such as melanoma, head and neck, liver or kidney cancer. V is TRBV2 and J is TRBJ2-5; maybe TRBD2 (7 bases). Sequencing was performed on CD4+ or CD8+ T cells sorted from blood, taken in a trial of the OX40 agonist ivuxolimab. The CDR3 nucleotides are TGTGCCAGCCTACCGGGGAGGGGGGGTAGGCAAGAGACCCAGTACTTC. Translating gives CASLPGRGGRQETQYF.